The entry below gives a single T cell receptor beta chain sequence along with its context. The source of the sample is a study of PD-L1 blockade in urothelial cancer. Study summary: Most patients, about 90% of the roughly 29, were males with bladder-origin cancer. Patients had undergone 0 to 3 prior chemotherapy regimens.

Synthetic templates analogous to TCR were spiked into all PCRs individually. The data were produced by immunoSEQ multiplex PCR, yet TCRdb's version contains in-frame clones alone and is incomplete. The data show about 2,500 clones, roughly a third seen once. V lost 3 bases, J lost 4 bases, and 13 bases lay in between. CDR1 and CDR2 from the germline V gene are SQVTM and ANQGSEA. This CDR3 contains 15 residues. The receptor was isolated from a man aged 55 to 70 with urothelial cancer. V gene TRBV29-1 combines with J gene TRBJ2-6; a possible D gene is TRBD2 (5 bases). Sequencing used tumor tissue, obtained before atezolizumab (anti-PD-L1) treatment. The CDR3 DNA follows: TGCAGCGTTGACGGGGATTTGGTGGGGGCCAACGTCCTGACTTTC. Translating it yields CSVDGDLVGANVLTF.